A single sample gave rise to the 15 T cell receptor beta chains below, sequenced in a study of control samples from healthy donors and cancer patients. This table comes from immunoSEQ multiplex PCR, and its TCRdb copy is limited to in-frame clones, with some not included. This sample yields fewer than 250,000 clones, of which 91% are seen a single time; 1.5% to 2% belongs to the top ten. Sequenced material: blood. These receptors were obtained from a man aged 25 to 45 in good health.

The J gene is TRBJ1-2, the V gene TRBV4-1; TRBD1 is a possible D gene (6 bases). The germline V gene encodes CDR1 MGHRA and CDR2 YSYEKL. Deletions cut 0 bases from V and 6 bases from J, with 14 bases between. CDR3 length: 15 residues. CDR3 sequence (DNA): TGCGCCAGCAGCCAAGATTCTTACAGGGTAGATGGCTACACCTTC. Protein product: CASSQDSYRVDGYTF.

The chain recombines TRBV5-1 with TRBJ1-2; D is perhaps TRBD1 (6 bases). V was cut by 7 bases and J by 0 bases, with 13 bases left in between. The length of the CDR3 is 14 residues. Germline CDR1 reads SGHRS; CDR2 reads YFSETQ. The CDR3 nucleotides are TGCGCCAGCGGGGGGGCAGGCACTAACTATGGCTACACCTTC. It yields the protein CASGGAGTNYGYTF.

V gene TRBV7-3 combines with J gene TRBJ2-7, with a tentative D call TRBD1 (6 bases). This CDR3 has 13 residues. Germline values: CDR1 SGHTA, CDR2 FQGTGA. With 6 bases removed from V and 10 bases from J, the gap between germline ends came to 19 bases. The DNA for the CDR3 is TGTGCCAGCAGGCTTTCGGACAGTGCTACTCAGTACTTC. It codes for CASRLSDSATQYF. Based on the CDR3 plus reference TRBV7-3 and TRBJ2-7, the full variable domain is GAGVSQTPSNKVTEKGKYVELRCDPISGHTALYWYRQSLGQGPEFLIYFQGTGAADDSGLPNDRFFAVRPEGSVSTLKIQRTERGDSAVYLCASRLSDSATQYFGPGTRLTVT.

The chain uses TRBV5-1 and TRBJ1-1; D not resolved. Between the trimmed V and J ends, which lost 2 bases and 1 base, there was a span of 15 bases. In germline, CDR1 is SGHRS, CDR2 YFSETQ. This CDR3 spans 16 amino acids. The CDR3 DNA reads as TGCGCCAGCAGCTTAATTCCGCGGGGAAGGAACACTGAAGCTTTCTTT. Translated: CASSLIPRGRNTEAFF.

The chain has TRBV19 and TRBJ1-4; D gene unclear. Germline V gives CDR1 LNHDA, CDR2 SQIVND (reference sequence). The CDR3 consists of 14 residues. V was shortened by 1 base and J by 8 bases, with 11 bases between the two germline ends. The DNA for the CDR3 is TGTGCCAGTAGTATAGCAGCAGGCGGGGAAAAACTGTTTTTT. The encoded protein is CASSIAAGGEKLFF. Drawing the rest from reference TRBV19 and TRBJ1-4, the complete variable domain is DGGITQSPKYLFRKEGQNVTLSCEQNLNHDAMYWYRQDPGQGLRLIYYSQIVNDFQKGDIAEGYSVSREKKESFPLTVTSAQKNPTAFYLCASSIAAGGEKLFFGSGTQLSVL.

As for this clone: A much bigger clone sits one base away, suggesting this may be a read error. The chain joins TRBV5-1 to TRBJ2-7; 8 positions match TRBD2. Trimming took 8 bases from V and 1 from J; bases not matched to a gene: 11. The V gene's germline CDR1 is SGHRS and CDR2 YFSETQ. The CDR3 loop spans 15 amino acids. The CDR3 DNA reads as TGCGCCAGGCGGGGGGTACGGGCCGATTCCTACGAGCAGTACTTC. Its protein is CARRGVRADSYEQYF. The full variable domain, rest sourced from reference TRBV5-1 and TRBJ2-7, is KAGVTQTPRYLIKTRGQQVTLSCSPISGHRSVSWYQQTPGQGLQFLFEYFSETQRNKGNFPGRFSGRQFSNSRSEMNVSTLELGDSALYLCARRGVRADSYEQYFGPGTRLTVT.

The chain has TRBV7-3 and TRBJ2-2; no definite D call. CDR3 length: 13 amino acids. The V gene lost 1 base and the J gene lost 6 bases, with 6 bases spanning the gap. Germline V gene lookup returns CDR1 SGHTA and CDR2 FQGTGA. CDR3 loop: CASSLSGPGELFF. In nucleotides, the CDR3 is TGTGCCAGCAGCTTAAGCGGACCCGGGGAGCTGTTTTTT.

The rearrangement uses TRBV5-6 and TRBJ1-6; perhaps TRBD1 as D (5 bases). Germline V lookup: CDR1 SGHDT, CDR2 YYEEEE. V shed 4 bases and J shed 5 bases, with 10 bases lying between them. This CDR3 spans 14 amino acids. CDR3 loop: CASSRGSNNSPLHF. The CDR3 DNA sequence: TGTGCCAGCAGCCGGGGGAGTAATAATTCACCCCTCCACTTT.

This rearrangement joins TRBV5-6 to TRBJ2-3; TRBD1 matches at 9 bases. Germline CDR1 SGHDT, CDR2 YYEEEE. The length of the CDR3 is 15 residues. V was clipped by 2 bases and J by 5 bases; unmatched bases: 6. The CDR3 nucleotides read TGTGCCAGCAGCTTACCGGGACAGGGTGGAGATACGCAGTATTTT. This codes for CASSLPGQGGDTQYF. The full variable domain, its missing parts supplied by reference TRBV5-6 and TRBJ2-3, is DAGVTQSPTHLIKTRGQQVTLRCSPKSGHDTVSWYQQALGQGPQFIFQYYEEEERQRGNFPDRFSGHQFPNYSSELNVNALLLGDSALYLCASSLPGQGGDTQYFGPGTRLTVL.

The chain employs TRBV24-1 and TRBJ2-1; D is unresolved. This CDR3 comprises 12 residues. V lost 8 bases and J 7 bases, leaving 11 bases between the germline ends. Germline V gene data show CDR1 as KGHDR and CDR2 as SFDVKD. In nucleotides, the CDR3 is TGTGCCACCAAGACCTATTCAAATGAGCAGTTCTTC. Its protein is CATKTYSNEQFF.

This chain links TRBV11-3 with TRBJ1-2; no definite D call. Trimming removed 3 bases at V and 8 bases at J, with 13 bases between. This CDR3 region has 13 residues. Per the germline V gene, CDR1 is SGHNT and CDR2 is YENEEA. The CDR3 protein is CASSLWDGQGYTF. The CDR3, as DNA: TGTGCCAGCAGCTTGTGGGATGGGCAAGGCTACACCTTC.

This rearrangement joins TRBV9 to TRBJ1-4; D perhaps matches TRBD1 (6 bases). Germline CDR1 SGDLS, CDR2 YYNGEE. V lost 3 bases and J 6 bases, leaving 9 bases between the germline ends. The CDR3 loop spans 13 amino acids. Here the CDR3 DNA reads TGTGCCAGCAGCGCCGGACAGTATGAAAAACTGTTTTTT. Protein: CASSAGQYEKLFF.

The rearrangement joins TRBV6-6 to TRBJ1-1; no reliable D call. CDR1 MNHNY and CDR2 SVGAGI come from the germline V gene (reference sequence). The V end lost 6 bases, the J end lost 1 base, and 18 bases lay between the germline ends. This CDR3 has 16 residues. Here the CDR3 reads CASSLWVLEANTEAFF. DNA of the CDR3: TGTGCCAGCAGCCTATGGGTCCTTGAGGCGAACACTGAAGCTTTCTTT.

The chain couples TRBV19 to TRBJ2-1; 9 bases are shared with TRBD2. CDR1 is LNHDA, CDR2 SQIVND, per germline (reference sequence). The CDR3 is 18 amino acids. With V trimmed by 3 bases and J by 0 bases, 9 bases remained unmatched. CDR3 in DNA: TGTGCCAGTAGTATCGGTAGCGGGGGTTTGAGCTCCTACAATGAGCAGTTCTTC. This sequence encodes CASSIGSGGLSSYNEQFF. The whole variable domain, filled in from reference TRBV19 and TRBJ2-1, reads DGGITQSPKYLFRKEGQNVTLSCEQNLNHDAMYWYRQDPGQGLRLIYYSQIVNDFQKGDIAEGYSVSREKKESFPLTVTSAQKNPTAFYLCASSIGSGGLSSYNEQFFGPGTRLTVL.

The chain recombines TRBV27 with TRBJ1-5, with D unclear. The CDR3 is made up of 16 amino acids. CDR1 is MNHEY, CDR2 SMNVEV, per germline (reference sequence). V lost 0 bases, J lost 5 bases, and 14 bases lay in between. The CDR3 nucleotides are TGTGCCAGCAGTTTATCCACGTTCTCGGGGTATCAGCCCCAGCATTTT. Residues: CASSLSTFSGYQPQHF.